The 31 T cell receptor beta chains given below trace back to one sample, sequenced in a study of shared clonotypes between healthy human individuals. Method: immunoSEQ multiplex PCR; TCRdb's copy keeps in-frame clones and lacks some. The data show under 150,000 clones, around 71% seen once. Material: memory CD8+ T cells sorted from blood. The subset was: CD45RO+ cells pooled with CCR7-negative TemRA cells. The receptors were gathered from a woman under 40 in good health.

The V and J genes are TRBV5-4 and TRBJ1-3, with D unresolved. V gave up 0 bases and J gave up 0 bases, with 10 bases separating them. CDR1 is SGHNT and CDR2 is YYREEE in the germline V gene (reference sequence). The CDR3 is 16 residues long. CDR3 nucleotides: TGTGCCAGCAGCTTGGGACCCGCTAGCTCTGGAAACACCATATATTTT. It is translated as CASSLGPASSGNTIYF.

The chain employs TRBV27 and TRBJ2-7, with D hard to call. Germline CDR1 MNHEY, CDR2 SMNVEV (reference sequence). Between the trimmed V and J ends, which lost 1 base and 3 bases, there was a span of 7 bases. The CDR3 loop spans 13 amino acids. The CDR3 coding sequence is TGTGCCAGCAGTTTATTGGGCGGCTACGAGCAGTACTTC. It is translated as CASSLLGGYEQYF.

This clone appeared many times. CDR3 coding DNA: TGCAGCGTTGACAAGGAAAACACCGGGGAGCTGTTTTTT. It specifies CSVDKENTGELFF. The chain employs TRBV29-1 and TRBJ2-2; D is unresolved. This CDR3 is 13 amino acids long. V shed 3 bases and J shed 2 bases, with 7 bases lying between them. Germline values: CDR1 SQVTM, CDR2 ANQGSEA.

This clone was observed a few times. The V gene is TRBV7-8, the J gene TRBJ2-7; D may be TRBD1 (6 bases). The germline V and J ends were trimmed by 4 bases and 7 bases, with 20 bases remaining between them. Germline V CDR1 and CDR2: SGHVS, FQNEAQ. This CDR3 spans 15 amino acids. CDR3 loop: CASSYARQGNGEQYF. CDR3 sequence (DNA): TGTGCCAGCAGCTACGCCCGGCAGGGGAACGGGGAGCAGTACTTC.

The chain recombines TRBV5-6 with TRBJ2-7; D perhaps matches TRBD2 (5 bases). Germline V gene sequence: CDR1 SGHDT, CDR2 YYEEEE. The CDR3 totals 15 residues. The V end was cut by 5 bases, the J end by 0 bases, with 15 bases between. Written as DNA, the CDR3 is TGTGCCAGCAGGCAAGCGGACTCCAACTCCTACGAGCAGTACTTC. It translates to CASRQADSNSYEQYF.

The genes are TRBV19 and TRBJ2-3; no clear D. Germline CDR1 and CDR2: LNHDA and SQIVND (reference sequence). The CDR3 extends over 15 amino acids. Trimming shortened V by 3 bases and J by 3 bases, and 13 bases separated the two germline ends. The chain's CDR3 is CASSISRVGTDTQYF. Here the CDR3 DNA reads TGTGCCAGTAGTATTTCAAGAGTGGGTACAGATACGCAGTATTTT.

The chain couples TRBV5-5 to TRBJ1-4; D uncertain. The V end lost 2 bases, the J end lost 6 bases, and 14 bases lay between the germline ends. From germline, CDR1 is SGHKS and CDR2 YYEKEE (reference sequence). The CDR3 spans 15 residues. CDR3 protein: CASSFLRSGDEKLFF. The CDR3, as DNA: TGTGCCAGCAGCTTTCTGCGCAGTGGTGATGAAAAACTGTTTTTT.

The rearrangement links TRBV2 to TRBJ1-1, with D possibly TRBD1 on 5 matching bases. The ends were cut back, 5 bases at V and 2 bases at J, with 12 bases in the middle. The CDR3 totals 14 residues. The germline V gene encodes CDR1 SNHLY and CDR2 FYNNEI. CDR3 loop: CASSPTGRNTEAFF. CDR3 sequence (DNA): TGTGCCAGCAGTCCCACAGGCAGAAACACTGAAGCTTTCTTT.

The chain recombines TRBV9 with TRBJ2-1, with 13 positions matching TRBD2. Trimming at V came to 4 bases and at J to 1 base, leaving 2 bases not matched to a gene. This CDR3 region has 16 residues. Germline lookup yields CDR1 SGDLS and CDR2 YYNGEE. CDR3: CASSSTSGRSYNEQFF. CDR3 in DNA: TGTGCCAGCAGCTCGACTAGCGGGAGGTCCTACAATGAGCAGTTCTTC. Full variable domain (remainder filled in from reference TRBV9 and TRBJ2-1): DSGVTQTPKHLITATGQRVTLRCSPRSGDLSVYWYQQSLDQGLQFLIQYYNGEERAKGNILERFSAQQFPDLHSELNLSSLELGDSALYFCASSSTSGRSYNEQFFGPGTRLTVL.

The chain recombines TRBV4-2 with TRBJ2-3; D might be TRBD2 (5 bases). Trimming pared 1 base from V and 3 bases from J, leaving 14 bases between. The CDR3 contains 16 residues. Germline lookup yields CDR1 LGHNA and CDR2 YNFKEQ. CDR3 DNA: TGTGCCAGCAGCCAAGTTGGAGCGGAAATGACAGATACGCAGTATTTT. It codes for CASSQVGAEMTDTQYF.

The CDR3 region has the DNA TGTGCCAGCCTGGACAGGGGCCGATCGGGGCCCCAGCATTTT. The encoded protein is CASLDRGRSGPQHF. V is TRBV28 and J is TRBJ1-5, with TRBD1 matching 9 bases. J gave up 9 bases and V 8 bases, and 11 bases lay outside the gene matches. The CDR3 runs 14 residues. Germline V gives CDR1 MDHEN, CDR2 SYDVKM.

V and J are TRBV10-1 and TRBJ2-7; 9 bases are a match to TRBD2. CDR1 and CDR2 from the germline V gene are WNHNN and SYGVQD (reference sequence). V dropped 10 bases and J dropped 4; count of bases not matched to a gene: 23. CDR3 length: 18 amino acids. The CDR3 DNA reads TGCGCCACCCGACTTTGGACAGTCCCTAGCGGGAAAGGGTACGAGCAGTACTTC. It yields the protein CATRLWTVPSGKGYEQYF.

The chain couples TRBV15 to TRBJ2-2; no definite D call. The germline V gene encodes CDR1 LNHNV and CDR2 YYDKDF (reference sequence). Trimming took off 0 bases at V and 4 bases at J, with 15 bases between the two ends. The length of the CDR3 is 17 residues. DNA for the CDR3: TGTGCCACCAGCAGAGATCTTGGCGGAGCGAGCACCGGGGAGCTGTTTTTT. Translation gives CATSRDLGGASTGELFF.

The chain joins TRBV6-6 to TRBJ2-7; no definite D call. This CDR3 region has 14 residues. Germline V lookup: CDR1 MNHNY, CDR2 SVGAGI (reference sequence). Deletions cut 2 bases from V and 0 bases from J, with 8 bases between. The CDR3 DNA is TGTGCCAGCAGTTACAAGGCCCACTCCTACGAGCAGTACTTC. Translating it yields CASSYKAHSYEQYF.

V usage is TRBV2 and J usage is TRBJ1-5; TRBD1 aligns across 8 bases. CDR1 SNHLY and CDR2 FYNNEI come from the germline V gene. J gave up 4 bases and V 5 bases, and 7 bases lay outside the gene matches. This CDR3 spans 15 amino acids. This CDR3 reads CASSNDRGINQPQHF. The CDR3 DNA follows: TGTGCCAGCAGTAATGACAGGGGAATTAATCAGCCCCAGCATTTT. Filled out from reference TRBV2 and TRBJ1-5, the complete variable domain reads EPEVTQTPSHQVTQMGQEVILRCVPISNHLYFYWYRQILGQKVEFLVSFYNNEISEKSEIFDDQFSVERPDGSNFTLKIRSTKLEDSAMYFCASSNDRGINQPQHFGDGTRLSIL.

Ten or more counts support this clone. The rearrangement joins TRBV7-6 to TRBJ1-2, with 8 bases identical to TRBD1. Germline values: CDR1 SGHVS, CDR2 FNYEAQ. The CDR3 contains 14 residues. V lost 5 bases, J lost 4 bases, and 6 bases stayed unmatched. The CDR3 sequence is CASSVGQGGYGYTF. DNA of the CDR3: TGTGCCAGCAGCGTCGGACAGGGAGGCTATGGCTACACCTTC. Complete variable domain (other parts from reference TRBV7-6 and TRBJ1-2): GAGVSQSPRYKVTKRGQDVALRCDPISGHVSLYWYRQALGQGPEFLTYFNYEAQQDKSGLPNDRFSAERPEGSISTLTIQRTEQRDSAMYRCASSVGQGGYGYTFGSGTRLTVV.

The CDR3 nucleotides are TGTGCCAGCGGACAGGACTATGGCTACACCTTC. Protein product: CASGQDYGYTF. V and J are TRBV5-4 and TRBJ1-2, with 7 bases identical to TRBD1. The germline gives CDR1 SGHNT, CDR2 YYREEE (reference sequence). V shed 7 bases and J 3 bases; nucleotides not matched to a gene: 0. The CDR3 spans 11 residues.

The J gene is TRBJ2-4, the V gene TRBV5-1; 7 bases fit TRBD1. Germline V gene data show CDR1 as SGHRS and CDR2 as YFSETQ. With V trimmed by 4 bases and J by 0 bases, 10 bases remained unmatched. The CDR3 loop spans 17 amino acids. The CDR3 here is CASSPGTVRLAKNIQYF. DNA of the CDR3: TGCGCCAGCAGCCCCGGGACAGTGAGACTAGCCAAAAACATTCAGTACTTC. The full variable domain, rest sourced from reference TRBV5-1 and TRBJ2-4, is KAGVTQTPRYLIKTRGQQVTLSCSPISGHRSVSWYQQTPGQGLQFLFEYFSETQRNKGNFPGRFSGRQFSNSRSEMNVSTLELGDSALYLCASSPGTVRLAKNIQYFGAGTRLSVL.

The chain carries TRBV28 and TRBJ1-2; TRBD1 aligns across 8 bases. The CDR3 length is 16 residues. CDR1 MDHEN and CDR2 SYDVKM come from the germline V gene. V shed 6 bases, J shed 4 bases, and the junction held 13 bases outside the gene matches. The CDR3 loop reads CASSLGSGGLGYGYTF. The CDR3, as DNA: TGTGCCAGCAGCCTGGGGTCAGGGGGCTTGGGCTATGGCTACACCTTC.

Notes on this clone: This probably arose from a read error, given a far larger clone one base away. Other DNA sequences from this sample encode an identical CDR3 as well. V and J are TRBV11-3 and TRBJ2-7; tentative D call: TRBD2 (5 bases). The germline V gene encodes CDR1 SGHNT and CDR2 YENEEA. The CDR3 runs 13 residues. With 3 bases removed from V and 5 bases from J, the gap between germline ends came to 11 bases. The chain's CDR3 is CASSFGGSDEQYF. The DNA of the CDR3 is TGTGCCAGCAGCTTTGGAGGTAGCGACGAGCAGTACTTC.

In this sample, this clone turned up a few times. This chain links TRBV15 with TRBJ2-2; 11 bases map to TRBD2. V shed 5 bases, J shed 7 bases, and the junction held 6 bases outside the gene matches. The CDR3 runs 15 residues. Per germline, CDR1 LNHNV and CDR2 YYDKDF (reference sequence). CDR3 loop: CATSWGLAEIGELFF. The CDR3 DNA reads as TGTGCCACCAGCTGGGGACTAGCGGAGATCGGGGAGCTGTTTTTT.

This clone showed up just a few times. The rearrangement joins TRBV19 to TRBJ1-5; D is ambiguous. CDR1 and CDR2 (germline): LNHDA, SQIVND (reference sequence). With 4 bases removed from V and 0 bases from J, the gap between germline ends came to 10 bases. There are 15 residues in the CDR3. The chain's CDR3 is CASSKRDHSNQPQHF. In DNA form, the CDR3 reads TGTGCCAGTAGTAAAAGGGATCATAGCAATCAGCCCCAGCATTTT.

On this clone: This is likely an artifact of a read error, given a far larger clone one base away. Other nucleotide sequences from this sample produce the same CDR3. The rearrangement joins TRBV10-2 to TRBJ1-4; a possible D gene is TRBD1 (5 bases). CDR1 is WSHSY and CDR2 is SAAADI in the germline V gene. The CDR3 has 16 residues. The CDR3 nucleotides are TGCGCTAGCAGGGCCGGGACGACCACAACTAATGAAAAACTGTTTTTT. As protein: CASRAGTTTTNEKLFF.

V gene TRBV18 combines with J gene TRBJ1-3; 7 positions agree with TRBD1. Germline V CDR1 and CDR2: KGHSH, LQKENI. J gave up 3 bases and V 6 bases, and 8 bases lay outside the gene matches. The CDR3 sequence is 15 residues long. This CDR3 reads CASSLNTGDGNTIYF. CDR3 nucleotides: TGTGCCAGCTCTCTTAATACAGGGGATGGAAACACCATATATTTT. The whole variable domain, filled in from reference TRBV18 and TRBJ1-3, reads NAGVMQNPRHLVRRRGQEARLRCSPMKGHSHVYWYRQLPEEGLKFMVYLQKENIIDESGMPKERFSAEFPKEGPSILRIQQVVRGDSAAYFCASSLNTGDGNTIYFGEGSWLTVV.

The chain joins TRBV7-9 to TRBJ1-1, with D uncertain. The CDR3 has 15 amino acids. V shed 5 bases and J shed 5 bases, with 18 bases lying between them. CDR1 SEHNR and CDR2 FQNEAQ come from the germline V gene (reference sequence). The CDR3 region has the DNA TGTGCCAGCAGCCGATACACTACCTGGAGGACTGAAGCTTTCTTT. Residues: CASSRYTTWRTEAFF.

V and J are TRBV6-6 and TRBJ2-7, with D possibly being TRBD1 (5 bases). Per the germline V gene, CDR1 is MNHNY and CDR2 is SVGAGI (reference sequence). The CDR3 has 14 amino acids. Trimming cost V 0 bases and J 7 bases, with 13 bases left between them. The CDR3 sequence: CASSYSKQGGEQYF. The CDR3 region has the DNA TGTGCCAGCAGTTACTCTAAGCAGGGCGGAGAGCAGTACTTC.

This clone has a handful of counts. The gene calls are TRBV9 and TRBJ2-1, with TRBD1 identical over 8 bases. The CDR3 sequence is 15 residues long. In germline, CDR1 is SGDLS, CDR2 YYNGEE. V gave up 4 bases and J gave up 10 bases; unmatched junction bases: 13. The DNA for the CDR3 is TGTGCCAGCAGCCCACAGGGACAGGTAGCAAAGGAGCAGTTCTTC. This sequence encodes CASSPQGQVAKEQFF.

The chain combines TRBV4-1 with TRBJ2-1; TRBD2 matches at 10 bases. The trim removed 5 bases at V and 4 bases at J, leaving 11 bases unmatched. Per the germline V gene, CDR1 is MGHRA and CDR2 is YSYEKL. CDR3 length equals 17 residues. DNA for the CDR3: TGCGCCAGCAGCTTCTCCCCGGGACTAGCGCATTACAATGAGCAGTTCTTC. Its translation is CASSFSPGLAHYNEQFF.

In this sample, this clone turned up many times. V gene TRBV15 combines with J gene TRBJ2-6; D is ambiguous. The germline CDR1 and CDR2 sequences are LNHNV and YYDKDF (reference sequence). CDR3 length: 16 amino acids. The V gene lost 0 bases and the J gene lost 0 bases, with 6 bases spanning the gap. CDR3 sequence reads: CATSRDTGSGANVLTF. For the CDR3, the DNA is TGTGCCACCAGCAGAGATACGGGCTCTGGGGCCAACGTCCTGACTTTC.

The genes are TRBV4-1 and TRBJ2-7; TRBD2 matches 10 bases. The CDR3 totals 14 residues. From germline, CDR1 is MGHRA and CDR2 YSYEKL. Trimming at V came to 4 bases and at J to 4 bases, leaving 4 bases not matched to a gene. In nucleotides, the CDR3 is TGCGCCAGCAGCCTCCGGACTAGCGGTTACGAGCAGTACTTC. This codes for CASSLRTSGYEQYF.

CDR3 bases: TGTGCCAGCTCCCGCTCCGGGGGCGAAAACTATGGCTACACCTTC. Translated, it gives CASSRSGGENYGYTF. This chain joins TRBV18 and TRBJ1-2; D may be TRBD1 (6 bases). CDR3 size: 15 residues. The ends were cut back, 6 bases at V and 2 bases at J, with 16 bases in the middle. CDR1 is KGHSH, CDR2 LQKENI, per germline.